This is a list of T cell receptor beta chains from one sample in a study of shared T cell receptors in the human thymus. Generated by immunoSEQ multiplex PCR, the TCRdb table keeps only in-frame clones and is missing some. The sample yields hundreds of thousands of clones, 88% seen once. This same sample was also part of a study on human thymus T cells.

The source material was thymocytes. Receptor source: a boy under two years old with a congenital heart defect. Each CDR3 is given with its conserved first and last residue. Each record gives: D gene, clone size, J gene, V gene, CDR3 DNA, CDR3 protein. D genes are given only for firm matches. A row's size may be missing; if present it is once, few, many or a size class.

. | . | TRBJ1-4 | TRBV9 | TGTGCCAGCAGCGGGGGACTCGGGGTCCATGAAAAACTGTTTTTT | CASSGGLGVHEKLFF
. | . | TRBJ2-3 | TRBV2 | TGTGCCAGCAGTGAACGGGGGAACCCCACAGATACGCAGTATTTT | CASSERGNPTDTQYF
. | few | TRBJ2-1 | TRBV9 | TGTGCCAGCAGCGTAGCTGGCCGGGGTGGTGAGCAGTTCTTC | CASSVAGRGGEQFF
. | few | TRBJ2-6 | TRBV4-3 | TGCGCCAGCAGCCAAGTCGGGATCGCGGGGGCCAACGTCCTGACTTTC | CASSQVGIAGANVLTF
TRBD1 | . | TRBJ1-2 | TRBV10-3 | TGTGCCATCAGGGACAGGGGGCTCGACTATGGCTACACCTTC | CAIRDRGLDYGYTF
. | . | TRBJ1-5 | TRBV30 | TGTGCCTGGAGCTACGGACAGAACGATCAGCCCCAGCATTTT | CAWSYGQNDQPQHF
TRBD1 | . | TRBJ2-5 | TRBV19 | TGTGCCATCGGGACAGGGGGGTGGGAGACCCAGTACTTC | CAIGTGGWETQYF
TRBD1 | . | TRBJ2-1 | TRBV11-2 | TGTGCCAGCAGCCCGAGGACAGGCTACAATGAGCAGTTCTTC | CASSPRTGYNEQFF
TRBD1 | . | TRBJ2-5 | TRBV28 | TGTGCCAGCAGTTCCGACAGGGGGAAAGGGCAAGAGACCCAGTACTTC | CASSSDRGKGQETQYF
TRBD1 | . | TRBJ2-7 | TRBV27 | TGTGCCAGCAGTTTTTCGGGACAGGGGGCCTACGAGCAGTACTTC | CASSFSGQGAYEQYF
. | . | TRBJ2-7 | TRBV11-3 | TGTGCCAGCAGCCCAGCGGGCGCCTTGGGCTACGAGCAGTACTTC | CASSPAGALGYEQYF
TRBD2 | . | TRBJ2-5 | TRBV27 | TGTGCCAGCAGTACCCCCGGACTAGCTGGCACGGAGACCCAGTACTTC | CASSTPGLAGTETQYF
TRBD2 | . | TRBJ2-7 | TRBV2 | TGTGCCAGCTTTAGCGGGGACGTAGTCGACTACGAGCAGTACTTC | CASFSGDVVDYEQYF
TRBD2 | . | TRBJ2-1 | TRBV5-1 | TGCGCCAGCAGCTTGTTGCTAGCGGGAGATTCCTACAATGAGCAGTTCTTC | CASSLLLAGDSYNEQFF
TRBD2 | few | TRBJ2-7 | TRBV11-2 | TGTGCCAGCAGCTTAGATGGGGGGAGGGGTCTGGAGTACGAGCAGTACTTC | CASSLDGGRGLEYEQYF
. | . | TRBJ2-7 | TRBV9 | TGTGCCAGCAGCGTGGCAGGGATTCCCTACGAGCAGTACTTC | CASSVAGIPYEQYF
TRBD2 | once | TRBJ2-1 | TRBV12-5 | TGTGCTAGTGCTACCGGGACTAGCGGGAGGTTGGGGCAGTTCTTC | CASATGTSGRLGQFF
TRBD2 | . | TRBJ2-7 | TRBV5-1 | TGCGCCAGCAGCCGACTACGTCTAAGTCGGAGCGGGAGGGGGAGCTCCTACGAGCAGTACTTC | CASSRLRLSRSGRGSSYEQYF
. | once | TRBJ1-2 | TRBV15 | TGTGCCACCAGCAGAGATGATAGGCTGGGCACTTCCTTTTCGAACTATGGCTACACCTTC | CATSRDDRLGTSFSNYGYTF
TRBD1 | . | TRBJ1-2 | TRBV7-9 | TGTGCCAGCAGCAACCAATCGACAGGGGGGGGCTATGGCTACACCTTC | CASSNQSTGGGYGYTF
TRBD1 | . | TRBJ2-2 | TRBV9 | TGTGCCAGCAGCGTAGTCTCCCCAGAGACAGGGGAATCCGGGGAGCTGTTTTTT | CASSVVSPETGESGELFF
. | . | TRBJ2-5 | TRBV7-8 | TGTGCCAGCAGCTTAGCGGTTAAGACACTAGGGGAGACCCAGTACTTC | CASSLAVKTLGETQYF
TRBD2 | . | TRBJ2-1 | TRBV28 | TGTGCCAGCAGTCGTCCCGGACTAGCAAAGAATGAGCAGTTCTTC | CASSRPGLAKNEQFF
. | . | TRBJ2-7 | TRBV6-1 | TGTGCCACCCACCGGGACTCTTTCGAGCAGTACTTC | CATHRDSFEQYF
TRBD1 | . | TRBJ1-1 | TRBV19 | TGTGCCAGTAGTTTCCACAGGGGCAAGAACACTGAAGCTTTCTTT | CASSFHRGKNTEAFF
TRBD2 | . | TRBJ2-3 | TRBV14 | TGTGCCAGCAGCCAAGATTACTTATCTAGCGGCCTCGTCGGTACGCAGTATTTT | CASSQDYLSSGLVGTQYF
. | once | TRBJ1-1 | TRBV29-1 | TGCAGCGTTGATGACAAGGGGATGACTGAAGCTTTCTTT | CSVDDKGMTEAFF
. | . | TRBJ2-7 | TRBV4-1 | TGCGCCAGCAATCCCTCGGTGGTCCCGGGCTCCTACGAGCAGTACTTC | CASNPSVVPGSYEQYF
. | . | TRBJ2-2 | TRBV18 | TGTGCCAGCTCAACCCATAGCAGGAACACCGGGGAGCTGTTTTTT | CASSTHSRNTGELFF
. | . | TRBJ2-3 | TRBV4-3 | TGCGCCAGCAGCCCCCATTTGGGGGCCTTGAGCGCAGATACGCAGTATTTT | CASSPHLGALSADTQYF
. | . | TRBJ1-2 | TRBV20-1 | TGCAGTGCTTCCGATGGCTACACCTTC | CSASDGYTF
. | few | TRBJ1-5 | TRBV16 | TGTGCCAGCAAACTTCCGGGGGGGCTATGCGATCAGCCCCAGCATTTT | CASKLPGGLCDQPQHF
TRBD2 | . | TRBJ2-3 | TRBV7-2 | TGTGCCAGCAGACACTTGGGACTAGCGTTTACAGATACGCAGTATTTT | CASRHLGLAFTDTQYF
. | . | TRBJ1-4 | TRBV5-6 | TGTGCCAGCAGCCGAACCGGGACATTAACTAATGAAAAACTGTTTTTT | CASSRTGTLTNEKLFF
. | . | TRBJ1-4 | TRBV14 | TGTGCCAGCAGCCAAGAACGGTTCGCCGGTGGTGGTGAAAAACTGTTTTTT | CASSQERFAGGGEKLFF
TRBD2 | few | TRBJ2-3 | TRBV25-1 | TGTGCCAGCAGTGAATCTGAGGGGACTAGCGGTAACACAGATACGCAGTATTTT | CASSESEGTSGNTDTQYF
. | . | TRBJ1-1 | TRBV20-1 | TGCAGTGCTAGAGACCCAGGGAAAGCTTTCTTT | CSARDPGKAFF
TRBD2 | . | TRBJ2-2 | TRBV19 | TGTGCCACGGGGGGGGCGGACACCGGGGAGCTGTTTTTT | CATGGADTGELFF
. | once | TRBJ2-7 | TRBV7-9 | TGTGCCAGCAGCTTAGGGCAGAACTACGAGCAGTACTTC | CASSLGQNYEQYF
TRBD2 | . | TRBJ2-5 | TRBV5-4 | TGTGCCAGCAGCTTCGGAAAGCGGGAGGAAGAGACCCAGTACTTC | CASSFGKREEETQYF
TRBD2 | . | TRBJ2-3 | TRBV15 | TGTGCCACCAGCAGTCCCGCTAGCGGGAGCTCAGATACGCAGTATTTT | CATSSPASGSSDTQYF
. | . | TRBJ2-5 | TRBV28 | TGTGCCAGCAGCGACAAGCCGTACCAAGAGACCCAGTACTTC | CASSDKPYQETQYF
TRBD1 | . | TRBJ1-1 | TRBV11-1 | TGTGCCAGCAGCACCTATCGACAGGGGAGGGACACTGAAGCTTTCTTT | CASSTYRQGRDTEAFF
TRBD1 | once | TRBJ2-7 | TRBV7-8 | TGTGCCAGCAGCCCGGGTTGGGGGACAGGGGCCTGCGAGCAGTACTTC | CASSPGWGTGACEQYF
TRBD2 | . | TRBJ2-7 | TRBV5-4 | TGTGCCAGCAGCTCCCAGACTAGCGGGAGATCCGAGCAGTACTTC | CASSSQTSGRSEQYF
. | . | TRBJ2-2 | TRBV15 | TGTGCCACCAGCGACAACGGGGACGGGGAGCTGTTTTTT | CATSDNGDGELFF
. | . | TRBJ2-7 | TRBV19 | TGTGCCAGTAGTATAGTCAGCGGCACCTACGAGCAGTACTTC | CASSIVSGTYEQYF